This T cell receptor (beta chain) came from a study of blood T cells in healthy people across ages. In the case of this clonotype: Its antigen is unknown.

The authors ran a second PCR of about 7 to 11 cycles using a sample-barcoded 5' primer and a J-beta primer mix. TCRdb passed the 5' RACE reads through MiXCR, listing each CDR3 protein once. The profile shows roughly 800,000 distinct CDR3 sequences, 35% to 40% of them singletons. Study-level findings and limits: Lack of knowledge of donor CMV status possibly confounded expanded clonotype changes. Investigators treated diversity estimates from one million T cells as underestimates.

Healthy individuals of Caucasian origin from Russia, aged roughly 6 to 100, served as donors. Peripheral blood samples of 9.5 to 10 milliliters were drawn from each donor. Sample: blood. The receptor was isolated from a man aged 18 to 30 in good health.

In DNA form, the CDR3 reads TGTGCCAGCAGTTATAATCTAGCGAGCAACAATGAGCAGTACTTC. This sequence encodes CASSYNLASNNEQYF. The chain employs TRBV6-2 or TRBV6-3 and TRBJ2-1; D is perhaps TRBD2 (6 bases). Judging by the DNA end, TRBJ2-7 fits better; the J call may be wrong. This CDR3 comprises 15 residues. The germline CDR1 and CDR2 sequences are MNHEY and SVGEGT.